These 22 T cell receptor beta chains were all obtained from the same sample, sequenced in a study of T cells in Graves' hyperthyroidism and ophthalmopathy. Regions amplified from RNA transcripts were the TCR beta CDR3 regions. The TCR CDR3 first-round RT-PCR relied on the HTBI primer set. Using its own MiXCR run on the multiplex PCR reads, TCRdb lists one record per CDR3 protein. The data show fewer than 350,000 distinct CDR3 sequences, around 20% seen once. Sequencing used blood. These receptors originate from a woman aged 45-65 years with Graves' hyperthyroidism.

The CDR3 loop is CASSPRSQGTGDIAFF. In nucleotides, the CDR3 is TGCGCCAGCAGCCCCCGGTCGCAAGGGACAGGGGATATAGCTTTCTTT. The chain uses TRBV5-1 and TRBJ1-1; 10 bases fit TRBD1. The CDR3 is made up of 16 amino acids. V shed 4 bases, J shed 10 bases, and the junction held 16 bases outside the gene matches. Germline V lookup: CDR1 SGHRS, CDR2 YFSETQ.

CDR3: CASRDRVARAGGYTF. CDR3 in DNA: TGTGCCAGCAGGGACAGGGTAGCTCGGGCCGGTGGCTACACCTTC. The chain recombines TRBV6-1 with TRBJ1-2; 8 positions match TRBD1. V lost 6 bases and J lost 7; bases outside the gene matches: 13. This CDR3 contains 15 residues. The germline gives CDR1 MNHNS, CDR2 SASEGT.

This clonotype was observed many times. V gene TRBV28 combines with J gene TRBJ2-1, with TRBD2 identical over 14 bases. Germline CDR1 reads MDHEN; CDR2 reads SYDVKM. The CDR3 has 15 residues. Unmatched junction bases numbered 5, after V lost 3 bases and J lost 10 bases. The CDR3 is CASSLTSGGAREQFF. The CDR3 DNA sequence: TGTGCCAGCAGTTTGACTAGCGGGGGGGCTAGAGAGCAGTTCTTC.

The chain uses TRBV6-1 and TRBJ2-3; TRBD2 matches at 7 bases. The CDR3 has 15 amino acids. CDR1 is MNHNS and CDR2 is SASEGT in the germline V gene. Losses at the gene ends were 4 bases for V and 0 bases for J; bases not matched to a gene: 4. The DNA for the CDR3 is TGTGCCAGCAGTGGCACCGGGGGGAGCACAGATACGCAGTATTTT. It encodes CASSGTGGSTDTQYF.

This chain links TRBV12-3 or TRBV12-4 with TRBJ1-2; maybe TRBD1 (5 bases). Deletions cut 5 bases from V and 2 bases from J, with 18 bases between. The CDR3 spans 16 residues. The CDR3 coding sequence is TGTGCCAGCAGTCCGCACACCACAGGACCAAACTATGGCTACACCTTC. Amino acids: CASSPHTTGPNYGYTF.

There are a few counts of this clonotype. The chain links TRBV27 to TRBJ2-7; no clear D gene. V was shortened by 6 bases and J by 7 bases, with 22 bases between the two germline ends. Germline loops: CDR1 MNHEY, CDR2 SMNVEV (reference sequence). This CDR3 is built from 15 residues. CDR3 DNA: TGTGCCAGCAGCCCCTCCGGGCCGCAGGACCGGGAGCAGTACTTC. Protein sequence: CASSPSGPQDREQYF.

This clonotype was recorded many times. The rearrangement uses TRBV20-1 and TRBJ2-1, with TRBD2 identical over 10 bases. The CDR3 loop spans 13 amino acids. Trimming cost V 7 bases and J 7 bases; bases outside gene matches: 7. Germline assignment: CDR1 DFQATT and CDR2 SNEGSKA (reference sequence). CDR3 DNA sequence: TGCAGTGTAGATAGCGGGAGGAATAATGAGCAGTTCTTC. Its protein product is CSVDSGRNNEQFF.

This clonotype came up many times. The chain employs TRBV3-1 and TRBJ2-7; no firm D call. Germline V CDR1 and CDR2: LGHDT, YNNKEL (reference sequence). Trimming shortened V by 1 base and J by 12 bases, and 13 bases separated the two germline ends. This CDR3 region has 12 residues. The CDR3 is CASSQGRGNRYF. CDR3 coding DNA: TGTGCCAGCAGCCAAGGTCGCGGTAATCGGTACTTC.

This clonotype was detected ten times or more. V gene TRBV12-3 or TRBV12-4 combines with J gene TRBJ1-2; D unresolved. The CDR3 extends over 11 amino acids. Trimming took 11 bases from V and 1 from J, leaving 8 bases between them. CDR3 region: CASEFNYGYTF. CDR3 nucleotide sequence: TGTGCCTCCGAGTTTAACTATGGCTACACCTTC.

This clonotype was seen more than once but under ten times. The chain combines TRBV11-2 with TRBJ2-7; no reliable D call. Trimming cost V 1 base and J 0 bases, with 10 bases left between them. Germline lookup yields CDR1 SGHAT and CDR2 FQNNGV. This CDR3 contains 15 residues. This chain's CDR3 is CASSLASLGSYEQYF. The CDR3 DNA follows: TGTGCCAGCAGCTTAGCGTCCTTAGGCTCCTACGAGCAGTACTTC.

This clonotype was observed at least ten times. The genes are TRBV29-1 and TRBJ1-2; D is undetermined. Looked up from germline, CDR1 is SQVTM and CDR2 is ANQGSEA. V was pared by 6 bases and J by 4 bases, with 15 bases between. The CDR3 covers 13 residues. Here the CDR3 reads CSVTTGTVYGYTF. The CDR3 region has the DNA TGCAGCGTCACCACGGGAACAGTCTATGGCTACACCTTC.

This clonotype was observed at least ten times. CDR3 sequence (DNA): TGTGCCAGCAGCATATACGTAACTTCAGGAGCCAAAAACATTCAGTACTTC. Translated, it gives CASSIYVTSGAKNIQYF. The chain recombines TRBV5-6 with TRBJ2-4; D unclear. The ends were cut back, 4 bases at V and 0 bases at J, with 17 bases in the middle. CDR1 and CDR2 from the germline V gene are SGHDT and YYEEEE. The CDR3 contains 17 residues.

This chain connects TRBV6-1 to TRBJ2-4; the D gene is possibly TRBD1 (6 bases). In germline, CDR1 is MNHNS, CDR2 SASEGT. The CDR3 is 14 residues long. V dropped 7 bases and J dropped 1 base, with 11 bases sitting between them. The CDR3 sequence is CASNPGVAKNIQYF. The CDR3 region has the DNA TGTGCCAGCAACCCAGGGGTGGCCAAAAACATTCAGTACTTC.

This clonotype was seen ten or more times. This chain uses TRBV11-3 with TRBJ1-1; D gene ambiguous. The CDR3 has 11 amino acids. V lost 5 bases to trimming and J lost 8 bases, with 9 bases between them. CDR1 and CDR2 (germline): SGHNT, YENEEA. In DNA, the CDR3 is TGTGCCAGCAGCGCAATATCGGAAGCTTTCTTT. The encoded protein is CASSAISEAFF. The full variable domain, with the rest looked up from reference TRBV11-3 and TRBJ1-1, is EAGVVQSPRYKIIEKKQPVAFWCNPISGHNTLYWYLQNLGQGPELLIRYENEEAVDDSQLPKDRFSAERLKGVDSTLKIQPAELGDSAVYLCASSAISEAFFGQGTRLTVV.

This clonotype showed up many times. The CDR3 DNA reads as TGCGCCAGCAGCTTGAACCCTTCCGGGCTAAAGGGCACTGAAGCTTTCTTT. Amino acids: CASSLNPSGLKGTEAFF. J is TRBJ1-1 and V is TRBV5-1, with D uncertain. Germline assignment: CDR1 SGHRS and CDR2 YFSETQ. The CDR3 consists of 17 residues. Trimming shortened V by 1 base and J by 4 bases, and 20 bases separated the two germline ends.

This clonotype was counted ten times or more. The gene calls are TRBV6-1 and TRBJ1-5, with D possibly being TRBD1 (6 bases). Germline values: CDR1 MNHNS, CDR2 SASEGT. The CDR3 is 15 amino acids. V shed 0 bases and J shed 2 bases, with 8 bases lying between them. CDR3 sequence reads: CASSEAGARNQPQHF. The CDR3, as DNA: TGTGCCAGCAGTGAAGCGGGGGCACGCAATCAGCCCCAGCATTTT.

Remarks on this clonotype: This could be a read error, since a much larger clone is one nucleotide away. The chain links TRBV2 to TRBJ2-3; 9 bases are a match to TRBD2. V lost 10 bases and J lost 2; bases outside the gene matches: 10. Germline values: CDR1 SNHLY, CDR2 FYNNEI. The CDR3 is 15 amino acids. The CDR3 here is CAKTSGELITDTQYF. DNA for the CDR3: TGTGCCAAGACTAGCGGCGAGTTGATCACAGATACGCAGTATTTT. The full variable domain, in which reference TRBV2 and TRBJ2-3 provide the parts outside the CDR3, is EPEVTQTPSHQVTQMGQEVILRCVPISNHLYFYWYRQILGQKVEFLVSFYNNEISEKSEIFDDQFSVERPDGSNFTLKIRSTKLEDSAMYFCAKTSGELITDTQYFGPGTRLTVL.

The CDR3 loop is CASSSDGRSLNEQFF. Written as DNA, the CDR3 is TGTGCCAGCAGCTCCGACGGGAGGTCTTTGAATGAGCAGTTCTTC. This chain uses TRBV7-8 with TRBJ2-1; 7 bases fit TRBD2. V gave up 4 bases and J gave up 7 bases; unmatched junction bases: 10. The CDR3 consists of 15 residues. Germline CDR1 reads SGHVS; CDR2 reads FQNEAQ.

This clonotype was found many times. The gene calls are TRBV18 and TRBJ1-2; D is perhaps TRBD1 (5 bases). The V gene's germline CDR1 is KGHSH and CDR2 LQKENI. CDR3 length: 11 residues. V lost 6 bases and J 6 bases, leaving 8 bases between the germline ends. The CDR3 is CASSPGHGYTF. The DNA of the CDR3 is TGTGCCAGCTCCCCGGGGCATGGCTACACCTTC.

This clonotype was found many times. The chain carries TRBV2 and TRBJ1-3; D uncertain. The CDR3 sequence is 15 residues long. Germline-derived CDR1 and CDR2 are SNHLY and FYNNEI. The V end lost 2 bases, the J end lost 0 bases, and 8 bases lay between the germline ends. CDR3 bases: TGTGCCAGCAGTGAATTCACCGCCTCTGGAAACACCATATATTTT. Translating gives CASSEFTASGNTIYF.

V is TRBV5-1 and J is TRBJ2-3; the match to TRBD2 covers 8 bases. V lost 4 bases and J lost 4; bases outside the gene matches: 8. The CDR3 runs to 15 residues. Per germline, CDR1 SGHRS and CDR2 YFSETQ. The CDR3 loop reads CASSGLAYGPDTQYF. CDR3 coding DNA: TGCGCCAGCAGCGGACTAGCATATGGTCCAGATACGCAGTATTTT. Supplemented by reference TRBV5-1 and TRBJ2-3, the full variable domain reads KAGVTQTPRYLIKTRGQQVTLSCSPISGHRSVSWYQQTPGQGLQFLFEYFSETQRNKGNFPGRFSGRQFSNSRSEMNVSTLELGDSALYLCASSGLAYGPDTQYFGPGTRLTVL.

The chain couples TRBV6-1 to TRBJ1-1, with a tentative D call TRBD1 (6 bases). The CDR3 totals 13 residues. Germline-derived CDR1 and CDR2 are MNHNS and SASEGT. With 10 bases removed from V and 1 base from J, the gap between germline ends came to 13 bases. This CDR3 is CATIGGGNTEAFF. DNA for the CDR3: TGTGCCACCATAGGGGGGGGGAACACTGAAGCTTTCTTT.